This T cell receptor beta chain was sequenced for a study of T cell responses to AZD1222 COVID-19 vaccine. Study information: Investigators merged groups given second doses at roughly 4 or roughly 12 weeks.

Measured with immunoSEQ multiplex PCR; TCRdb has only the in-frame clones, and not every one. Of about 160,000 clones in the sample, roughly nine tenths are singletons; the top ten hold around 2%. V dropped 4 bases and J dropped 3 bases, with 13 bases sitting between them. The CDR3 totals 14 residues. CDR1 is SGHTA and CDR2 is FQGNSA in the germline V gene. About this clone: Its antigen is currently unknown.

Study results and caveats: Along spike, vaccine-associated CD4 TCRs were found throughout, with dominance at 160-218 and 743-854. Just 6 or 7 people given AZD1222 tested seropositive at baseline. Repertoires were sampled only after the peak T cell response.

This chain connects TRBV7-2 to TRBJ2-7, with a tentative D call TRBD2 (6 bases). The source of this sequence is an adult in good health. Here the sequenced sample was peripheral blood, taken on day 0 of AZD1222 vaccination. This CDR3 reads CASSSEWGDYEQYF. The CDR3 DNA reads as TGTGCCAGCAGCTCTGAGTGGGGGGACTACGAGCAGTACTTC.